This entry is about one T cell receptor beta chain. Its cognate antigen is unknown. This record belongs to a study of cytomegalovirus exposure and HLA in healthy donors. This CDR3 has 14 amino acids. Germline V lookup: CDR1 MNHEY, CDR2 SMNVEV (reference sequence). The V gene lost 7 bases and the J gene lost 10 bases, with 17 bases spanning the gap. Points from the study as a whole: Association with HLA alleles at 0.05 false discovery rate was found for around 15,000 TCR beta sequences in a later analysis. Most CMV-associated TCR beta chains were later found to appear HLA-restricted.

It was with 60 Vbeta and 13 Jbeta primers that the PCR ran. In the authors' workflow: It was a later analysis that counted about 80 million unique TCR beta chains, of which approximately 9.9 million were shared. Assay: immunoSEQ multiplex PCR; the TCRdb copy retains only in-frame clones and omits some. The DNA gave D and trimming, while V, J and clone size come from that table. The table lists about 130,000 clones, around 82% of them singletons. The chain recombines TRBV27 with TRBJ1-6, with D possibly matching TRBD1 (5 bases). The clonotype comes from a boy between 10 and 17 years old in good health and CMV-seronegative. The sample taken for sequencing was PBMCs. This CDR3 is CASTVLGGFSPLHF. DNA of the CDR3: TGTGCCAGCACCGTACTGGGGGGTTTCTCACCCCTCCACTTT.